Listed below are T cell receptor beta chains from one sample, sequenced in a study of Ad26.COV2.S vaccination and SARS-CoV-2 variants. Sequencing was performed with immunoSEQ multiplex PCR; in TCRdb, only in-frame clones are kept and a portion is missing. This repertoire shows about 320,000 clones, more than 70% found once; its top ten account for less than 2%. The material was peripheral blood, obtained in a trial of Ad26.COV2.S vaccine versus placebo. These receptors were collected from a person aged 18-65 years who received the Ad26.COV2.S COVID-19 vaccine or a placebo. Both conserved end residues are part of each CDR3. The D gene is left open where the match is weak. Only some rows state a clone size, as once, few, many or a class for expanded clones.

clone size | J gene | D gene | V gene | CDR3 DNA | CDR3 protein
NA | TRBJ1-4 | NA | TRBV2 | TGTGCCAGCACGCGCCCCAGACCTGCAACTAATGAAAAACTGTTTTTT | CASTRPRPATNEKLFF
few | TRBJ1-2 | NA | TRBV6-4 | TGTGCCAGCTCTCCCCAGGCCGAGGTCATCAATGGCTACACCTTC | CASSPQAEVINGYTF
NA | TRBJ2-3 | NA | TRBV24-1 | TGTGCCACCAGTGACGCCCGGGGGGCAGGCACAGATACGCAGTATTTT | CATSDARGAGTDTQYF
NA | TRBJ2-7 | TRBD1 | TRBV7-7 | TGTGCCAGCAGCTTAGGGACAGGGATATCCTACGAGCAGTACTTC | CASSLGTGISYEQYF
NA | TRBJ1-2 | NA | TRBV7-9 | TGTGCCAGCAGCCCGGGACGGCCTTATGGCTACACCTTC | CASSPGRPYGYTF
NA | TRBJ2-3 | TRBD2 | TRBV3-1/TRBV3-2 | TGTGCCAGCAGCCCGGGACTGGGCGGGGGGGCGAGAACAGATACGCAGTATTTT | CASSPGLGGGARTDTQYF
NA | TRBJ2-4 | NA | TRBV15 | TGTGCCACCAGCAGGGGCGGGACAGAAAACATTCAGTACTTC | CATSRGGTENIQYF
NA | TRBJ1-4 | NA | TRBV27 | TGTGCCAGCAGTTCAGCTAGGCCGCTTGGAAAACTGTTTTTT | CASSSARPLGKLFF
NA | TRBJ2-5 | TRBD2 | TRBV18 | TGTGCCAGCTCACCAAGTAGCGGGGGTGAGACCCAGTACTTC | CASSPSSGGETQYF
NA | TRBJ2-3 | NA | TRBV30 | TGTGCCTGGTCTAGGGCCTCGGGCACAGATACGCAGTATTTT | CAWSRASGTDTQYF
NA | TRBJ2-3 | TRBD2 | TRBV6-1 | TGTGCCAGCAGTGAATGGGCCCGTGTAGTAGCGGGGGGAGCAGATACGCAGTATTTT | CASSEWARVVAGGADTQYF
once | TRBJ2-5 | NA | TRBV3-1/TRBV3-2 | TGTGCCAGCAGCCAAGACAGGGGAGGGCAAGAGACCCAGTACTTC | CASSQDRGGQETQYF
NA | TRBJ2-1 | NA | TRBV7-7 | TGTGCTAGCAGCTTAACGGGCCAGGGGCCATCGAGGAATGAGCAGTTCTTC | CASSLTGQGPSRNEQFF
NA | TRBJ2-7 | NA | TRBV7-9 | TGTGCCAGCGAGGGATACTCCTACGAGCAGTACTTC | CASEGYSYEQYF
NA | TRBJ1-5 | TRBD1 | TRBV7-2 | TGTGCCAGCAGCTACTCCGGGACAGGTTATTATAGCAATCAGCCCCAGCATTTT | CASSYSGTGYYSNQPQHF
NA | TRBJ2-3 | TRBD2 | TRBV19 | TGTGCCAGTAGTATCCTAGCCGGGACTAGCCTCACAGATACGCAGTATTTT | CASSILAGTSLTDTQYF
NA | TRBJ1-1 | NA | TRBV5-6 | TGTGCCAGCAGGTGGTGGGTGTGGGGGAGCGACACTGAAGCTTTCTTT | CASRWWVWGSDTEAFF
NA | TRBJ2-5 | NA | TRBV4-2 | TGTGCCAGCAGCGCCACGGGAACGACCCTGGCGCAAGAGACCCAGTACTTC | CASSATGTTLAQETQYF
once | TRBJ2-3 | NA | TRBV29-1 | TGCAGCGTTACAGGACAGATCTTTTCTAGCACAGATACGCAGTATTTT | CSVTGQIFSSTDTQYF
NA | TRBJ1-1 | TRBD1 | TRBV12-5 | TGTGCTAGTGGTCCGCCTAGGGGGCTAAACACTGAAGCTTTCTTT | CASGPPRGLNTEAFF
NA | TRBJ2-1 | NA | TRBV5-1 | TGCGCCAGCAGCGCCCTACCGGGAAGCTCCTACAATGAGCAGTTCTTC | CASSALPGSSYNEQFF
NA | TRBJ1-1 | NA | TRBV15 | TGTGCCACCAGCAGAGGACAACGAGGGGGGAAGAACACTGAAGCTTTCTTT | CATSRGQRGGKNTEAFF
NA | TRBJ1-2 | NA | TRBV19 | TGTGCCAGTAGTCATACCCGGGGGGGTTATGGCTACACCTTC | CASSHTRGGYGYTF